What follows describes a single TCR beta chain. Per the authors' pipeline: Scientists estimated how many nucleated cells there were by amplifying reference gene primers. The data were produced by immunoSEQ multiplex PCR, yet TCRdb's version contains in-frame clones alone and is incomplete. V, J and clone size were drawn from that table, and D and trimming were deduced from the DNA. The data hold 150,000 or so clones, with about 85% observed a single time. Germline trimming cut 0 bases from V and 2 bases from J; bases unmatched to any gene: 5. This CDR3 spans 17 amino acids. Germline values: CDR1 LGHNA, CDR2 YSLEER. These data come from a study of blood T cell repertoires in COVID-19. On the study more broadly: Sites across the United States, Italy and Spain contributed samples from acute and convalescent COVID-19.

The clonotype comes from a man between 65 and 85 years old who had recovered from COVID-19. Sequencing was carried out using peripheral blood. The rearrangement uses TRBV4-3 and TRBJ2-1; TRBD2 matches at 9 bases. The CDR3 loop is CASSQDLAGGPYNEQFF. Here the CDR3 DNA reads TGCGCCAGCAGCCAAGATCTTGCGGGAGGGCCCTACAATGAGCAGTTCTTC.